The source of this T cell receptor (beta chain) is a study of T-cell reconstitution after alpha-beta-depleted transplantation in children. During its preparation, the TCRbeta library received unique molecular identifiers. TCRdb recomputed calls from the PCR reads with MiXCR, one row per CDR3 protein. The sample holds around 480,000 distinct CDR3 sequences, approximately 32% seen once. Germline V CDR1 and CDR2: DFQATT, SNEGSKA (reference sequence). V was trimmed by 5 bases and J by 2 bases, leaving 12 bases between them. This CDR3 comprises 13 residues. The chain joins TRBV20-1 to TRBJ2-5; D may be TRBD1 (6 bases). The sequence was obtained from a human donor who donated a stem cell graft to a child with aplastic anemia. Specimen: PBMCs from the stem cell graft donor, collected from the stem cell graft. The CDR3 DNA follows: TGCAGTGCTCTTACAGGGCCGCAAGAGACCCAGTACTTC. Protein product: CSALTGPQETQYF.